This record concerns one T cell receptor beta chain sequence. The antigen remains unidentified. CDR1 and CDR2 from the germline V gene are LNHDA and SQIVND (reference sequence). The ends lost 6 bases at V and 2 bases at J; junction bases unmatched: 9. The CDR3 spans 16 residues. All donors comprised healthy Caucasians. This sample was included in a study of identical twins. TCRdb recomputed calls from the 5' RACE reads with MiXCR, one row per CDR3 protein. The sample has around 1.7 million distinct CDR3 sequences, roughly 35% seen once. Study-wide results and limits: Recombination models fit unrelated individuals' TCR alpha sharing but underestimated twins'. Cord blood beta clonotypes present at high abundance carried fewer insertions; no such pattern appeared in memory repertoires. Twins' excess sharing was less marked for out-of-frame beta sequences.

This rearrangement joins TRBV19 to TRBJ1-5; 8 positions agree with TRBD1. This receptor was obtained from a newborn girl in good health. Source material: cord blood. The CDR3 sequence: CASSSRGRGGNQPQHF. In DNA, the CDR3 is TGTGCCAGTAGCTCCAGGGGGCGCGGAGGCAATCAGCCCCAGCATTTT. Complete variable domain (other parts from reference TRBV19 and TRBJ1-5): DGGITQSPKYLFRKEGQNVTLSCEQNLNHDAMYWYRQDPGQGLRLIYYSQIVNDFQKGDIAEGYSVSREKKESFPLTVTSAQKNPTAFYLCASSSRGRGGNQPQHFGDGTRLSIL.